This TCR beta chain was captured in a study of CD8+ T cells in alopecia areata. In each case, RNA was isolated and then reverse transcribed into cDNA as the sequencing template. Produced via immunoSEQ multiplex PCR; TCRdb's table is partial and in-frame only. This table has 150,000 or so clones, 55% appearing once. V lost 6 bases and J lost 0; bases outside the gene matches: 11. Germline CDR1 reads MDHEN; CDR2 reads SYDVKM. The CDR3 covers 20 residues. This clone was observed a few times. Its antigen is still unknown. General study results and limits: The study found higher clonality in lesional than normal scalp, especially in alopecia totalis/universalis. Scalp sequencing also captures normal skin's resident alphabeta T cells.

The specimen was CD4+ T cells sorted from blood. The receptor was isolated from a human donor in good health. The rearrangement joins TRBV28 to TRBJ2-1; TRBD2 matches 16 bases. This CDR3 reads CASSPFPGLAGGSSYNEQFF. In DNA, the CDR3 is TGTGCCAGCAGCCCATTCCCGGGACTAGCGGGAGGGAGCTCCTACAATGAGCAGTTCTTC.